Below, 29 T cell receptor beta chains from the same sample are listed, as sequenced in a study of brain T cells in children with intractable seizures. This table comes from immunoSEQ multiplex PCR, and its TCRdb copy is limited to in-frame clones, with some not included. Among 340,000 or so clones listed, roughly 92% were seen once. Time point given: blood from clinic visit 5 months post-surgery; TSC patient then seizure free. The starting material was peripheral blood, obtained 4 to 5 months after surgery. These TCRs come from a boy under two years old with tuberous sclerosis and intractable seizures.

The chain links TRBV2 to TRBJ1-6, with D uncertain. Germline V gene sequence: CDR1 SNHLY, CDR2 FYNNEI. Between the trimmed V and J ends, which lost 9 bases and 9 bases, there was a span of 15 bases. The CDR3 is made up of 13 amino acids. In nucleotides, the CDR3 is TGTGCCAGTTTCCGGGAGCTGAGTTCACCCCTCCACTTT. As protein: CASFRELSSPLHF.

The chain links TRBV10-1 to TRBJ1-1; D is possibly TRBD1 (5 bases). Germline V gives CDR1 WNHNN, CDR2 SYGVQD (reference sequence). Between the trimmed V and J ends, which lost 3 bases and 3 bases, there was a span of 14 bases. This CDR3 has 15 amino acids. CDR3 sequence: CASSEPGKGDTEAFF. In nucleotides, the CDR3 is TGCGCCAGCAGTGAACCGGGTAAAGGGGACACTGAAGCTTTCTTT.

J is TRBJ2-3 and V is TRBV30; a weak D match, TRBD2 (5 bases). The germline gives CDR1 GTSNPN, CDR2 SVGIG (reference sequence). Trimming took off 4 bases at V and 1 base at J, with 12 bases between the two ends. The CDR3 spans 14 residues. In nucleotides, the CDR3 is TGTGCCTGGAACGGGATCCCCCGCACAGATACGCAGTATTTT. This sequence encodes CAWNGIPRTDTQYF.

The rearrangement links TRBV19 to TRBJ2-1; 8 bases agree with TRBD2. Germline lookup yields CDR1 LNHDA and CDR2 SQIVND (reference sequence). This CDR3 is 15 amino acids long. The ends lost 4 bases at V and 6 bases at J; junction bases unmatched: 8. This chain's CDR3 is CASSTSGGPRNEQFF. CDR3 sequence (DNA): TGTGCCAGTAGTACGTCGGGAGGGCCTCGCAATGAGCAGTTCTTC.

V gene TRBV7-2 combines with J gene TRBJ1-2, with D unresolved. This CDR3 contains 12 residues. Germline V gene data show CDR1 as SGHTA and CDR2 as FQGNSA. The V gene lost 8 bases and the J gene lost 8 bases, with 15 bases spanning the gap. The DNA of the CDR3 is TGTGCCAGCGTTTTAGGGTACTCCGGCTACACCTTC. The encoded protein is CASVLGYSGYTF.

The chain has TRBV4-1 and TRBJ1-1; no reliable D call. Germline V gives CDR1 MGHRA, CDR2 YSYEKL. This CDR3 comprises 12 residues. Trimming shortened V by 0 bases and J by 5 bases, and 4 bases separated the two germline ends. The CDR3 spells CASSQDRTEAFF. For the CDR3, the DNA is TGCGCCAGCAGCCAAGACAGAACTGAAGCTTTCTTT.

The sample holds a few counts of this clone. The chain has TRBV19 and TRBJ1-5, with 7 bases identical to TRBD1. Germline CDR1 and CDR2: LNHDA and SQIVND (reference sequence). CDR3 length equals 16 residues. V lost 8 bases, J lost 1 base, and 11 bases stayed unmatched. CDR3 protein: CASPGTAWGSNQPQHF. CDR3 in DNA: TGTGCCAGTCCCGGGACAGCCTGGGGGAGCAATCAGCCCCAGCATTTT.

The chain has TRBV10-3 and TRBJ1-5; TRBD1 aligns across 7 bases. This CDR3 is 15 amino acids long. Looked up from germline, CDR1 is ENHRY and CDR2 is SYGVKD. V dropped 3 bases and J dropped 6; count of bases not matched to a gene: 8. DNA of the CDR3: TGTGCCATCAGTGACTCGGGAGGGGGCGGTCAGCCCCAGCATTTT. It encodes CAISDSGGGGQPQHF.

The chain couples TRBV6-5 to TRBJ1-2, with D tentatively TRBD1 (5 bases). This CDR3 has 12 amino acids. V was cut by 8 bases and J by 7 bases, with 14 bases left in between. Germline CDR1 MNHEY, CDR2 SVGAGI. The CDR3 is CASQGAGTGYTF. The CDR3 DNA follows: TGTGCCAGCCAAGGGGCAGGGACTGGCTACACCTTC.

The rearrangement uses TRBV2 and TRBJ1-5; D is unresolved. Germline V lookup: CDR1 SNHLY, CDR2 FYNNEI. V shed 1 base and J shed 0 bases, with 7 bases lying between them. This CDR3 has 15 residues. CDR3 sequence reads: CASSEVLPSNQPQHF. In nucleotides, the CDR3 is TGTGCCAGCAGTGAAGTTCTGCCTAGCAATCAGCCCCAGCATTTT.

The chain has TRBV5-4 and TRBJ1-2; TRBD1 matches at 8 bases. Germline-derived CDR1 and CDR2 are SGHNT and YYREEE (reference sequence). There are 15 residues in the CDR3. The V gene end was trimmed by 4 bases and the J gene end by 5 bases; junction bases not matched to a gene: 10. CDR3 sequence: CASSARGQVYYGYTF. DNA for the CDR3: TGTGCCAGCAGCGCCCGGGGACAGGTATATTATGGCTACACCTTC.

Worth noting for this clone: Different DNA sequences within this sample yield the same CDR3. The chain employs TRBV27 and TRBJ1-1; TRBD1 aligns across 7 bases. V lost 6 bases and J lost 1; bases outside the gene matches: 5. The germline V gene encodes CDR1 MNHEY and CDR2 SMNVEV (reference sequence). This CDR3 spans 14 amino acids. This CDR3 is CASSLRGGNTEAFF. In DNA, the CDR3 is TGTGCCAGCAGCCTCAGGGGGGGGAACACTGAAGCTTTCTTT.

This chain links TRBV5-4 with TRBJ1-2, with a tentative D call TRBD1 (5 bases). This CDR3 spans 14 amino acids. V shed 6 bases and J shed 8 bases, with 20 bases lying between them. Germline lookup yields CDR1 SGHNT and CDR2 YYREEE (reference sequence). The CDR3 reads CASTTLRDPRGYTF. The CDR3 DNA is TGTGCCAGCACTACCCTCAGGGACCCCCGGGGCTACACCTTC.

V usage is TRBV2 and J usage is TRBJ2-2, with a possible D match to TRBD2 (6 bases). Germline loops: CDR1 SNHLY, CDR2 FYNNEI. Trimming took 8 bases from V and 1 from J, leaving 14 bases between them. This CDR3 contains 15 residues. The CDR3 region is CASYFQRVNTGELFF. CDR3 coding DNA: TGTGCCAGCTATTTCCAGCGGGTGAACACCGGGGAGCTGTTTTTT.

CDR3 in DNA: TGTGCCAGCTCACCACCCGGCGCAGAGACCCAGTACTTC. Protein sequence: CASSPPGAETQYF. V is TRBV18 and J is TRBJ2-5; D ambiguous. The V and J ends lost 0 bases and 4 bases respectively, with 6 bases between them. CDR1 is KGHSH, CDR2 LQKENI, per germline. The CDR3 runs to 13 residues.

For the CDR3, the DNA is TGTGCCAGCAGGCCAGTTAACAGCATGAACACTGAAGCTTTCTTT. Translating gives CASRPVNSMNTEAFF. The chain is built from TRBV5-6 and TRBJ1-1; no reliable D call. The germline V and J ends were trimmed by 5 bases and 0 bases, with 14 bases remaining between them. Germline CDR1 is SGHDT and CDR2 is YYEEEE. CDR3 length: 15 amino acids.

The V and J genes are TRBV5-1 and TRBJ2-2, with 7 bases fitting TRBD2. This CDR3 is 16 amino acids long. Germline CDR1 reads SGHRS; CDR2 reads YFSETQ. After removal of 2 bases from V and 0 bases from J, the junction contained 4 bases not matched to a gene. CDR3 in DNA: TGCGCCAGCAGCTTAAGGCTAGCGGCGAACACCGGGGAGCTGTTTTTT. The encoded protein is CASSLRLAANTGELFF. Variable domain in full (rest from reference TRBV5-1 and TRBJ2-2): KAGVTQTPRYLIKTRGQQVTLSCSPISGHRSVSWYQQTPGQGLQFLFEYFSETQRNKGNFPGRFSGRQFSNSRSEMNVSTLELGDSALYLCASSLRLAANTGELFFGEGSRLTVL.

The CDR3 nucleotides read TGCGCCAGCAGCTTGGGCCCGAGCGGATCCTATAATTCACCCCTCCACTTT. It encodes CASSLGPSGSYNSPLHF. The gene calls are TRBV5-1 and TRBJ1-6, with D unresolved. The CDR3 consists of 17 residues. Trimming took 0 bases from V and 1 from J, leaving 11 bases between them. Per germline, CDR1 SGHRS and CDR2 YFSETQ. The full variable domain, its missing parts supplied by reference TRBV5-1 and TRBJ1-6, is KAGVTQTPRYLIKTRGQQVTLSCSPISGHRSVSWYQQTPGQGLQFLFEYFSETQRNKGNFPGRFSGRQFSNSRSEMNVSTLELGDSALYLCASSLGPSGSYNSPLHFGNGTRLTVT.

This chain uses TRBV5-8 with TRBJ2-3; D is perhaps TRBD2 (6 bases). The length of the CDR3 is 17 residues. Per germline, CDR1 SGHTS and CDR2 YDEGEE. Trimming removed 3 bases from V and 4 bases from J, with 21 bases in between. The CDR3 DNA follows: TGTGCCAGCAGCTCCAGGGTTCGGACTACCCAGGCAGATACGCAGTATTTT. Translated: CASSSRVRTTQADTQYF.

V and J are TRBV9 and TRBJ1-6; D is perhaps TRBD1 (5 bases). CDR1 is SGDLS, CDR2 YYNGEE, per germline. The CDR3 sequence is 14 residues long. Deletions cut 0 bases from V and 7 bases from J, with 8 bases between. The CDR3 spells CASSVVGDNSPLHF. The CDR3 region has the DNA TGTGCCAGCAGCGTAGTAGGGGACAATTCACCCCTCCACTTT. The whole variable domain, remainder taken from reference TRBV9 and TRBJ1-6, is DSGVTQTPKHLITATGQRVTLRCSPRSGDLSVYWYQQSLDQGLQFLIQYYNGEERAKGNILERFSAQQFPDLHSELNLSSLELGDSALYFCASSVVGDNSPLHFGNGTRLTVT.

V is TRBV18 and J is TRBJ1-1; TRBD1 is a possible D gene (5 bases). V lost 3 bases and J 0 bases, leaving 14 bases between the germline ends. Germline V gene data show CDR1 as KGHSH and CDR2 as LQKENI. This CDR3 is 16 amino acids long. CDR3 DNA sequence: TGTGCCAGCTCACCGGGTGCGGGACCTCTGAACACTGAAGCTTTCTTT. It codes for CASSPGAGPLNTEAFF.

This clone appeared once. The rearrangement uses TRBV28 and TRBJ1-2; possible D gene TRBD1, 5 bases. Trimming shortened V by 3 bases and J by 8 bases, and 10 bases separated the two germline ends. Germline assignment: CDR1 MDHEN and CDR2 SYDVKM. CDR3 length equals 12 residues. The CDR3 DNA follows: TGTGCCAGCAGTTTCGGGGGTGTGGGCTACACCTTC. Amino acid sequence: CASSFGGVGYTF.

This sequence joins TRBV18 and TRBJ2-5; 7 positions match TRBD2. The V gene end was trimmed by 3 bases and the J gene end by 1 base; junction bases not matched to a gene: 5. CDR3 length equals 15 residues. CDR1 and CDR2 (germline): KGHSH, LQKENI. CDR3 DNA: TGTGCCAGCTCACCGGGACTACCATTCCAAGAGACCCAGTACTTC. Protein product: CASSPGLPFQETQYF.

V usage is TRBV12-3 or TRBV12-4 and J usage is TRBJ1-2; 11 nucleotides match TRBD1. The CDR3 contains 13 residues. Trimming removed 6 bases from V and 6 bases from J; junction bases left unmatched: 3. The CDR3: CASSQDRGHGYTF. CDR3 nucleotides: TGTGCCAGCAGCCAGGACAGGGGGCATGGCTACACCTTC.

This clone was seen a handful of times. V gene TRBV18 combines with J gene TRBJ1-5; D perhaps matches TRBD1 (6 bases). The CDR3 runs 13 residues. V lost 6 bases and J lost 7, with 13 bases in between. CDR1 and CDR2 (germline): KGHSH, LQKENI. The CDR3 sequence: CASSLPGAQPQHF. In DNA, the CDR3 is TGTGCCAGCTCCCTTCCAGGGGCCCAGCCCCAGCATTTT.

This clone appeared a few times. This chain's CDR3 is CATSRQASYEQYF. CDR3 nucleotide sequence: TGTGCCACCAGCAGACAGGCCTCCTACGAGCAGTACTTC. The gene calls are TRBV15 and TRBJ2-7; no clear D. Trimming left V 2 bases short and J 0 bases short, with 5 bases between. The germline CDR1 and CDR2 sequences are LNHNV and YYDKDF (reference sequence). The CDR3 runs to 13 residues.

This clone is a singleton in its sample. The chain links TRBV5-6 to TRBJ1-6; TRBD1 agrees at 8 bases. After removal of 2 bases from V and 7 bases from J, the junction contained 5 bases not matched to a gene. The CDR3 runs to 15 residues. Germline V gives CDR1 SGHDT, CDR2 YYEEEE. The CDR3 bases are TGTGCCAGCAGCTTCCGGACAGGGTCGAATTCACCCCTCCACTTT. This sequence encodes CASSFRTGSNSPLHF.

The CDR3 protein is CASSQDWTPSGNTIYF. In nucleotides, the CDR3 is TGTGCCAGCAGCCAAGATTGGACACCCTCTGGAAACACCATATATTTT. The V gene is TRBV3-1 (or the pseudogene TRBV3-2), the J gene TRBJ1-3, with D perhaps matching TRBD1 (5 bases). CDR1 is LGHDT, CDR2 YNNKEL, per germline (reference sequence). With 0 bases removed from V and 0 bases from J, the gap between germline ends came to 9 bases. This CDR3 contains 16 residues.

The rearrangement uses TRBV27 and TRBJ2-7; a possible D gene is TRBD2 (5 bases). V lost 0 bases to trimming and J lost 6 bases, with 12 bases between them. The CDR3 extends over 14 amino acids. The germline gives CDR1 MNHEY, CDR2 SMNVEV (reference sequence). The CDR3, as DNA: TGTGCCAGCAGTTTATCCGGGTGGGAGCCCGAGCAGTACTTC. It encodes CASSLSGWEPEQYF.